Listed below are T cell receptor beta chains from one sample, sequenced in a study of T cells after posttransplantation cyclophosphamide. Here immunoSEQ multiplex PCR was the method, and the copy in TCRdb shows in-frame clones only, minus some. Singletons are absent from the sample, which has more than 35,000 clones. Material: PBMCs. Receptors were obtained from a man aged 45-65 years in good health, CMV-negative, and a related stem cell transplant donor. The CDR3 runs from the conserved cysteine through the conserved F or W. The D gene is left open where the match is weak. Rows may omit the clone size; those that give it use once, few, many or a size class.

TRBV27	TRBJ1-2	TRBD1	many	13	TGTGCCACCTCATACAGGGGAAGCTATGGCTACACCTTC	CATSYRGSYGYTF
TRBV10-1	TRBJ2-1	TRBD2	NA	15	TGCGCCAGCAGTGAAAGACTAGCGGGAGGGGATGAGCAGTTCTTC	CASSERLAGGDEQFF
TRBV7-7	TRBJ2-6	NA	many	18	TGTGCTAGCAGCCAACTACAGGGTCCAGTTACTGGGGCCAACGTCCTGACTTTC	CASSQLQGPVTGANVLTF
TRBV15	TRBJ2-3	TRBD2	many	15	TGTGCCACCAGCAGGGGGGGACTAGCGATAGATACGCAGTATTTT	CATSRGGLAIDTQYF
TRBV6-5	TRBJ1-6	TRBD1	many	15	TGTGCCACCGGGCTCCAGGGACAGGGGAGTTCACCCCTCCACTTT	CATGLQGQGSSPLHF
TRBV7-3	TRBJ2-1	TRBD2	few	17	TGTGCCAGCAGCCCAACCCCGAGGCTAGCGGGACATTATGAGCAGTTCTTC	CASSPTPRLAGHYEQFF
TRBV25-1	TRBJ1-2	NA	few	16	TGTGCCAGCAGTGAATCCGGGACAACCGCTAACTATGGCTACACCTTC	CASSESGTTANYGYTF
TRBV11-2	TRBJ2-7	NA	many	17	TGTGCCAGCAGCTTCCAAACAGGCCGTGCCAGCTCCTACGAGCAGTACTTC	CASSFQTGRASSYEQYF
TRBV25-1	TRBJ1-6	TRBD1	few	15	TGTGCCAGCAGTGACCCCCAACAGGGGAGGTCACCCCTCCACTTT	CASSDPQQGRSPLHF
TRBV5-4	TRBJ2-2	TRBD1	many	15	TGTGCCAGCAGCCGACAGGGTATGGGCACCGGGGAGCTGTTTTTT	CASSRQGMGTGELFF
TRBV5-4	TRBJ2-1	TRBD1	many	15	TGTGCCAGCAGCTTGAACCAAGACAGGGCCCATGAGCAGTTCTTC	CASSLNQDRAHEQFF
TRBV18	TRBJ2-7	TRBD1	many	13	TGTGCCAGCTCACCTGGGACAGGGAACGAGCAGTACTTC	CASSPGTGNEQYF
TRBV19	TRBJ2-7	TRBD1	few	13	TGTGCCAGTAGCCCGGGACAGAAATACGAGCAGTACTTC	CASSPGQKYEQYF
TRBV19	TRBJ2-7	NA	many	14	TGTGCCAGTAGTAGAACCGGACTGAACTACGAGCAGTACTTC	CASSRTGLNYEQYF